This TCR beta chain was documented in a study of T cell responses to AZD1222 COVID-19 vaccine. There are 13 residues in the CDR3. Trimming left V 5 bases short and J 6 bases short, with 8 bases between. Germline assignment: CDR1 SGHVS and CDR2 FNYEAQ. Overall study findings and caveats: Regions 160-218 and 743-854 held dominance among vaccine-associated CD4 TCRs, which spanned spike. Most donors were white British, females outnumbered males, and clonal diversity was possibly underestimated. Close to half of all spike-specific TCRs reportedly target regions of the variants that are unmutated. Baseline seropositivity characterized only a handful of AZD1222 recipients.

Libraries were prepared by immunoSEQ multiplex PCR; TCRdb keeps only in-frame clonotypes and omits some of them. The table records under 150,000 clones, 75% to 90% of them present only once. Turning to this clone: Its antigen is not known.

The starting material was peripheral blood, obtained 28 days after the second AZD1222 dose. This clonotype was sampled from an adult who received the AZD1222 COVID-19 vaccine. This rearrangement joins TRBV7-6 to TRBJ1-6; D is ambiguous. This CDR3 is CASSHSRNSPLHF. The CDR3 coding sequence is TGTGCCAGCAGCCACAGCCGTAATTCACCCCTCCACTTT.